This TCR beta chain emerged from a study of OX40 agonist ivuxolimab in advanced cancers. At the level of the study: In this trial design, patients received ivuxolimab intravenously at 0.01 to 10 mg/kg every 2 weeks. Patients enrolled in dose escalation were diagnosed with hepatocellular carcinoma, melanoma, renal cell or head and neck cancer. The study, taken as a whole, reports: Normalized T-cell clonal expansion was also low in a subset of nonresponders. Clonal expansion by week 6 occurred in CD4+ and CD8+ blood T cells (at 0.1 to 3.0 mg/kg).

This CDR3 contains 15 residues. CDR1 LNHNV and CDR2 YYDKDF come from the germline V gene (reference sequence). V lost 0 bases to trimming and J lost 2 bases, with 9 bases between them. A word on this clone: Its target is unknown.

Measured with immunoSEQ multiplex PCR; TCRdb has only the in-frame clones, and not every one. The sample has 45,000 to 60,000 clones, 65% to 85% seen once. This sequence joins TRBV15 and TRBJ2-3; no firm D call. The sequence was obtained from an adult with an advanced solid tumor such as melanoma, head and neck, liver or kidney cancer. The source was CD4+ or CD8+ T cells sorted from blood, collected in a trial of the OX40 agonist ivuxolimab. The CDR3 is CATSRDPNPTDTQYF. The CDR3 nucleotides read TGTGCCACCAGCAGAGATCCCAATCCCACAGATACGCAGTATTTT.